This TCR beta chain is from a study of CD8 T cells in Susac syndrome. Negative isolation yielded the CD8+ and CD4+ T cells, while FACS enriched the TEMRA cells. V was clipped by 4 bases and J by 4 bases; unmatched bases: 2. The length of the CDR3 is 15 residues. Reverse transcription used roughly 0.5 to 1 ug RNA and random hexamers. Via MiXCR, TCRdb re-called the immunoSEQ multiplex PCR reads, giving one row per CDR3 protein. The sample records 200,000 to 300,000 distinct CDR3 sequences, 95% to 97% being singletons. The clonotype was recovered from a human donor with Susac syndrome. The J gene is TRBJ2-3, the V gene TRBV12-3 or TRBV12-4; 13 positions agree with TRBD2. Input material: CD4+ T cells from PBMCs. In DNA form, the CDR3 reads TGTGCCAGCAGTTCGGGACTAGCGGGGTCAGATACGCAGTATTTT. Protein sequence: CASSSGLAGSDTQYF.